Listed here are 23 T cell receptor beta chains from one sample, sequenced in a study of cytomegalovirus exposure and HLA in healthy donors. PCR used 60 Vbeta primers and 13 Jbeta primers. TCRdb's table, derived via immunoSEQ multiplex PCR, lists solely in-frame clones and lacks some. The listing contains 90,000 to 130,000 clones. Material for sequencing was PBMCs. These receptors all stem from a man younger than 40 in good health and CMV-seronegative.

J is TRBJ1-1 and V is TRBV9; TRBD1 matches at 7 bases. This CDR3 comprises 14 residues. The germline CDR1 and CDR2 sequences are SGDLS and YYNGEE. Trimming took 4 bases from V and 0 from J; bases not matched to a gene: 3. This CDR3 reads CASSLGQMNTEAFF. CDR3 nucleotides: TGTGCCAGCAGCCTGGGACAGATGAACACTGAAGCTTTCTTT.

The gene calls are TRBV7-7 and TRBJ2-3; 7 nucleotides match TRBD1. V trimming: 5 bases; J trimming: 5 bases; junction bases outside the gene matches: 10. Looked up from germline, CDR1 is SSHAT and CDR2 is FNYEAQ (reference sequence). The CDR3 is 15 residues long. CDR3 amino acids: CASSASTGILDTQYF. For the CDR3, the DNA is TGTGCCAGCAGCGCCTCGACAGGGATTTTAGATACGCAGTATTTT.

The rearrangement links TRBV6-6 to TRBJ2-2; D is unresolved. Germline loops: CDR1 MNHNY, CDR2 SVGAGI (reference sequence). The CDR3 is made up of 14 amino acids. V was clipped by 8 bases and J by 2 bases, with 12 bases between them. The CDR3, as DNA: TGTGCCAGCCAAATCCCAGTTAACACCGGGGAGCTGTTTTTT. Residues: CASQIPVNTGELFF.

The J gene is TRBJ1-5, the V gene TRBV19, with 8 bases aligning to TRBD1. Germline-derived CDR1 and CDR2 are LNHDA and SQIVND (reference sequence). The CDR3 has 13 amino acids. V was pared by 6 bases and J by 3 bases, with 1 base of the junction left unmatched. CDR3 residues: CASRGQVNQPQHF. As DNA, the CDR3 is TGTGCCAGTAGGGGACAGGTCAATCAGCCCCAGCATTTT. The full variable domain, in which reference TRBV19 and TRBJ1-5 provide the parts outside the CDR3, is DGGITQSPKYLFRKEGQNVTLSCEQNLNHDAMYWYRQDPGQGLRLIYYSQIVNDFQKGDIAEGYSVSREKKESFPLTVTSAQKNPTAFYLCASRGQVNQPQHFGDGTRLSIL.

The chain is built from TRBV18 and TRBJ2-7, with D possibly matching TRBD1 (6 bases). Germline CDR1 is KGHSH and CDR2 is LQKENI. V lost 3 bases, J lost 4 bases, and 13 bases lay in between. The CDR3 is 14 residues long. Written as DNA, the CDR3 is TGTGCCAGCTCACCGAGACAGGATTTTTACGAGCAGTACTTC. It codes for CASSPRQDFYEQYF. Complete variable domain (other parts from reference TRBV18 and TRBJ2-7): NAGVMQNPRHLVRRRGQEARLRCSPMKGHSHVYWYRQLPEEGLKFMVYLQKENIIDESGMPKERFSAEFPKEGPSILRIQQVVRGDSAAYFCASSPRQDFYEQYFGPGTRLTVT.

The V and J genes are TRBV7-2 and TRBJ1-3, with D possibly matching TRBD1 (6 bases). V dropped 5 bases and J dropped 4 bases, with 12 bases sitting between them. The CDR3 runs to 14 residues. Germline loops: CDR1 SGHTA, CDR2 FQGNSA. The CDR3 nucleotides read TGTGCCAGCAGCCCGGGGGGGGCCGGAAACACCATATATTTT. It codes for CASSPGGAGNTIYF.

The V call is TRBV6-5, the J call TRBJ1-4; D not certain. The CDR3 has 15 amino acids. V dropped 0 bases and J dropped 3 bases, with 8 bases sitting between them. Germline CDR1 and CDR2: MNHEY and SVGAGI. CDR3 DNA: TGTGCCAGCAGTTACTCGATCGCAGCTAATGAAAAACTGTTTTTT. This codes for CASSYSIAANEKLFF.

J is TRBJ2-7 and V is TRBV15, with a possible D match to TRBD2 (6 bases). There are 13 residues in the CDR3. V gave up 0 bases and J gave up 9 bases, with 12 bases separating them. Germline CDR1 LNHNV, CDR2 YYDKDF (reference sequence). Here the CDR3 reads CATSRDMLGGQYF. CDR3 in DNA: TGTGCCACCAGCAGAGATATGCTGGGAGGGCAGTACTTC.

The chain employs TRBV28 and TRBJ1-5, with D uncertain. Trimming removed 5 bases from V and 5 bases from J, with 16 bases in between. The CDR3 extends over 15 amino acids. CDR1 MDHEN and CDR2 SYDVKM come from the germline V gene. CDR3 coding DNA: TGTGCCAGCAGTCGTCTTGGGAGGGAGGATCAGCCCCAGCATTTT. This codes for CASSRLGREDQPQHF.

The rearrangement links TRBV10-1 to TRBJ2-7, with D maybe TRBD2 (6 bases). The CDR3 has 15 residues. The V end lost 10 bases, the J end lost 1 base, and 20 bases lay between the germline ends. Germline V gene sequence: CDR1 WNHNN, CDR2 SYGVQD (reference sequence). The CDR3 nucleotides read TGCGCCAACCGGTTGGGAGGCAGGACTTCCTACGAGCAGTACTTC. Protein product: CANRLGGRTSYEQYF.

This rearrangement joins TRBV5-1 to TRBJ1-5; D possibly corresponds to TRBD1 (5 bases). The CDR3 contains 16 residues. Trimming pared 0 bases from V and 3 bases from J, leaving 13 bases between. Germline CDR1 and CDR2: SGHRS and YFSETQ. This CDR3 reads CASSLEGSGHNQPQHF. The CDR3 DNA is TGCGCCAGCAGCTTGGAGGGGTCAGGGCACAATCAGCCCCAGCATTTT.

The chain combines TRBV7-6 with TRBJ2-3, with D perhaps matching TRBD2 (5 bases). The CDR3 contains 13 residues. The V gene's germline CDR1 is SGHVS and CDR2 FNYEAQ. V was trimmed by 3 bases and J by 1 base, leaving 5 bases between them. The DNA for the CDR3 is TGTGCCAGCAGCTTGGGAGGCACAGATACGCAGTATTTT. Residues: CASSLGGTDTQYF.

The rearrangement joins TRBV19 to TRBJ2-1, with D possibly being TRBD2 (6 bases). CDR3 length: 16 amino acids. Germline CDR1 reads LNHDA; CDR2 reads SQIVND (reference sequence). V lost 7 bases and J 4 bases, leaving 20 bases between the germline ends. The CDR3 DNA follows: TGTGCCAGTACCATGGATGTTTTGGGGGGTTACAATGAGCAGTTCTTC. It codes for CASTMDVLGGYNEQFF.

The chain recombines TRBV2 with TRBJ1-1, with 7 nucleotides matching TRBD1. CDR1 and CDR2 from the germline V gene are SNHLY and FYNNEI. This CDR3 region has 14 residues. The junction had 5 bases not matched to a gene; V was cut back by 6 bases and J by 1 base. For the CDR3, the DNA is TGTGCCAGCAGGAGGGACAGTACGAACACTGAAGCTTTCTTT. Translated, it gives CASRRDSTNTEAFF.

The chain employs TRBV18 and TRBJ2-5, with 7 bases aligning to TRBD2. Per the germline V gene, CDR1 is KGHSH and CDR2 is LQKENI. After removal of 6 bases from V and 5 bases from J, the junction contained 9 bases not matched to a gene. CDR3 size: 14 residues. CDR3 region: CASSQGLNEETQYF. The CDR3 coding sequence is TGTGCCAGCTCCCAGGGACTAAACGAGGAGACCCAGTACTTC.

This rearrangement joins TRBV5-4 to TRBJ2-3; TRBD2 aligns across 7 bases. V dropped 0 bases and J dropped 5; count of bases not matched to a gene: 12. This CDR3 contains 17 residues. Germline lookup yields CDR1 SGHNT and CDR2 YYREEE (reference sequence). This chain's CDR3 is CASSLGGGGKHGDTQYF. CDR3 sequence (DNA): TGTGCCAGCAGCTTGGGTGGCGGGGGAAAACATGGAGATACGCAGTATTTT.

J is TRBJ1-3 and V is TRBV10-3, with D perhaps TRBD1 (6 bases). Per germline, CDR1 ENHRY and CDR2 SYGVKD. The CDR3 runs to 15 residues. V was clipped by 5 bases and J by 4 bases, with 15 bases between them. The DNA for the CDR3 is TGTGCCATCAGTTCTACAGGGTCGGGAGGAAACACCATATATTTT. Encoded protein: CAISSTGSGGNTIYF.

The V gene is TRBV5-1, the J gene TRBJ2-5, with a tentative D call TRBD1 (5 bases). Germline lookup yields CDR1 SGHRS and CDR2 YFSETQ. V was cut by 0 bases and J by 2 bases, with 14 bases left in between. The CDR3 covers 16 residues. The chain's CDR3 is CASSLGTGLIQETQYF. CDR3 coding DNA: TGCGCCAGCAGCTTGGGAACAGGCTTAATTCAAGAGACCCAGTACTTC.

The V call is TRBV13, the J call TRBJ1-6; 7 nucleotides align to TRBD1. This CDR3 spans 15 amino acids. The ends lost 2 bases at V and 6 bases at J; junction bases unmatched: 4. Germline assignment: CDR1 PRHDT and CDR2 FYEKMQ (reference sequence). The CDR3 DNA reads as TGTGCCAGCAGCTTAAACGGACAGGTTAATTCACCCCTCCACTTT. This codes for CASSLNGQVNSPLHF.

The V and J genes are TRBV5-1 and TRBJ1-5; D may be TRBD1 (5 bases). Trimming cost V 1 base and J 3 bases, with 11 bases left between them. The CDR3 spans 15 residues. CDR1 SGHRS and CDR2 YFSETQ come from the germline V gene. Here the CDR3 reads CASSLSGGLNQPQHF. CDR3 sequence (DNA): TGCGCCAGCAGCTTGTCGGGGGGTCTCAATCAGCCCCAGCATTTT.

This chain connects TRBV7-8 to TRBJ1-6; 8 positions match TRBD1. Germline CDR1 and CDR2: SGHVS and FQNEAQ. The CDR3 consists of 16 residues. J lost 3 bases, V lost 5 bases, and 6 bases had no gene match. CDR3 coding DNA: TGTGCCAGCAGCCCCTTGGGACAGGACTATAATTCACCCCTCCACTTT. Its protein is CASSPLGQDYNSPLHF.

The chain recombines TRBV25-1 with TRBJ2-7; D is unclear. The CDR3 loop spans 14 amino acids. CDR1 MGHDK and CDR2 SYGVNS come from the germline V gene. V was shortened by 1 base and J by 8 bases, with 15 bases between the two germline ends. In nucleotides, the CDR3 is TGTGCCAGCAGTGAATTAACTCCTGTATCGCAGCAGTACTTC. It is translated as CASSELTPVSQQYF.

The chain links TRBV7-2 to TRBJ2-3; TRBD2 matches at 12 bases. The junction had 10 bases not matched to a gene; V was cut back by 5 bases and J by 7 bases. This CDR3 spans 16 amino acids. Germline assignment: CDR1 SGHTA and CDR2 FQGNSA. CDR3 residues: CASSLLAGGQRNTQYF. CDR3 DNA: TGTGCCAGCAGCCTTCTAGCGGGGGGGCAGAGGAATACGCAGTATTTT.